The sequence of this T cell receptor (beta chain) was determined in a study of T-cell memory formation after mild COVID-19. It was 5'RACE with constant-segment primers that produced the TCR alpha and TCR beta cDNA libraries, which carried sample barcodes and UMIs. One entry per CDR3 protein, called by TCRdb with MiXCR from the 5' RACE reads. Among more than 250,000 distinct CDR3 sequences listed, 18% were seen once. Study-wide findings and caveats: Some SARS-CoV-2-responding clones were already detected in memory before infection. Clones contracting over day 15 to 85 were CD4/CD8 balanced, with later expanders leaning CD4+. Shrinking CD4+ clones were chiefly CM and EM; CD8+ ones were chiefly EMRA.

Of note for this clonotype: Antigen unknown.

The TCR was taken from a man between 18 and 35 years old who had mild COVID-19 (a few samples of this study predate the infection). Cell type and time point are not known. Sequencing used PBMCs or a T cell subset sorted from them (not recorded which).

The CDR3, as DNA: TGCGCCAGCAGCCCAGGGCCGAAAGGGGCCAACGTCCTGACTTTC. Its translation is CASSPGPKGANVLTF. The V gene is TRBV5-1, the J gene TRBJ2-6, with a possible D match to TRBD1 (5 bases). Germline CDR1 reads SGHRS; CDR2 reads YFSETQ. Trimming took 4 bases from V and 4 from J, leaving 12 bases between them. The CDR3 has 15 amino acids.